The present TCR beta chain was sequenced within a study of OX40 agonist ivuxolimab in advanced cancers. This table comes from immunoSEQ multiplex PCR, and its TCRdb copy is limited to in-frame clones, with some not included. The sample has about 46,000 clones, 70% to 85% seen once. The CDR3 is 14 residues long. In germline, CDR1 is SEHNR, CDR2 FQNEAQ (reference sequence). V was shortened by 7 bases and J by 0 bases, with 10 bases between the two germline ends. This chain connects TRBV7-9 to TRBJ2-1; D perhaps matches TRBD2 (5 bases). The starting material was CD4+ or CD8+ T cells sorted from blood, obtained in a trial of the OX40 agonist ivuxolimab. This TCR came from an adult with an advanced solid tumor such as melanoma, head and neck, liver or kidney cancer. CDR3 DNA: TGTGCCAGCAACGGGGTGAGCTCCTACAATGAGCAGTTCTTC. Translating gives CASNGVSSYNEQFF.